The TCR beta chain under discussion was sequenced for a study of T cells in Graves' hyperthyroidism and ophthalmopathy. The study's findings and limits: Ophthalmopathy could be told apart from stable hyperthyroidism with a 13 V-J model. Blood held most thyroid clonotypes expanded above 0.001 frequency.

Hyperthyroidism of Graves' type that showed no ophthalmopathy progression within 18 months was stable. The study enrolled patients aged 18 to 65 with newly diagnosed hyperthyroidism of under 2 months' duration. Only a few counts were recorded for this clonotype. Antigen: not known. The CDR3 extends over 13 amino acids. V lost 4 bases and J 0 bases, leaving 7 bases between the germline ends. Germline V gene data show CDR1 as LNHDA and CDR2 as SQIVND (reference sequence). There were TCR beta CDR3 regions amplified from RNA transcripts. First-round RT-PCR with HTBI primers amplified the TCR CDR3 region. TCRdb fed the multiplex PCR reads into MiXCR, producing one record per CDR3 protein. The table lists some 500,000 distinct CDR3 sequences, approximately 15% of them singletons.

This sequence joins TRBV19 and TRBJ2-7; D call uncertain. Source material: blood. The origin of this receptor is a woman between 18 and 29 years old with Graves' hyperthyroidism. Written as DNA, the CDR3 is TGTGCCAGTAGTACCGGGTTCTCCTACGAGCAGTACTTC. Its protein is CASSTGFSYEQYF.